The clone carrying this T cell receptor beta chain was recorded only once. The sample originates from a study of tumor and adjacent non-tumor tissue in lung cancer. No cell sorting was done before RNA was extracted from the tissue. More than 3 cm separated this lung sample from the edge of the tumor. Between August and November 2014, newly diagnosed, chemotherapy-naive lung cancer patients underwent thoracic surgery in China. The CDR3 contains 13 residues. Trimming stripped 2 bases from V and 5 bases from J, with 7 bases between. The germline gives CDR1 SGHTA, CDR2 FQGNSA. TCRbeta libraries were built with three rounds of nested PCR, modified from ARM-PCR. TCRdb called the multiplex PCR reads again in MiXCR, with one record for every CDR3 protein. The repertoire holds 90,000 to 120,000 distinct CDR3 sequences, with over 55% as singletons.

This sequence originates from a man aged 30 to 45 with non-small cell lung cancer. The J gene is TRBJ2-1, the V gene TRBV7-2; D ambiguous. The sequenced sample was distant non-tumor lung tissue. DNA of the CDR3: TGTGCCAGCAGCTTATATCGAGACAATGAGCAGTTCTTC. The encoded protein is CASSLYRDNEQFF.